This TCR beta chain stems from a study of cytomegalovirus exposure and HLA in healthy donors. Study-wide findings and caveats: Later work showed greater clonal expansion in HLA-associated TCR beta chains than in equally common others. In a later analysis, TCR beta V- and J-gene trimming was associated with a missense DCLRE1C variant. The study put 150 to 200 TCR beta chains on its list as cytomegalovirus-associated.

This clone has just one count. What it binds is not known. Each of the donors was a healthy bone marrow donor. V was clipped by 1 base and J by 5 bases; unmatched bases: 7. Germline-derived CDR1 and CDR2 are SEHNR and FQNEAQ (reference sequence). This CDR3 comprises 16 residues. PCR amplification relied on 60 Vbeta primers (plus 13 Jbeta primers). Some clones are missing from TCRdb's copy, which holds only in-frame ones; the method was immunoSEQ multiplex PCR. Of approximately 120,000 clones detected, around 82% appear once; the ten largest clones hold more than 3%. The source material was PBMCs. The genes are TRBV7-9 and TRBJ1-4; 7 bases agree with TRBD1. The TCR was taken from a man aged 40-50 years in good health and CMV-seronegative. For the CDR3, the DNA is TGTGCCAGCAGCTTAGAAGATTCGGACAGGAATGAAAAACTGTTTTTT. Amino acid sequence: CASSLEDSDRNEKLFF. The full variable domain, its missing parts supplied by reference TRBV7-9 and TRBJ1-4, is DTGVSQNPRHKITKRGQNVTFRCDPISEHNRLYWYRQTLGQGPEFLTYFQNEAQLEKSRLLSDRFSAERPKGSFSTLEIQRTEQGDSAMYLCASSLEDSDRNEKLFFGSGTQLSVL.